This T cell receptor (beta chain) was observed in a study of beta chain features in type 1 diabetes. Study observations and caveats: In every one of the four CD4+ subsets, TCRB CDR3s were moderately but significantly shorter in Type 1 diabetes patients. A PCR bias possibly favoring shorter templates would apply equally to patients and controls.

This clone has a handful of counts. The antigen remains undetermined. CD4+ naive, central memory, regulatory and stem cell-like memory cells were sorted via CD45RO/CCR7/CD25/CD127/CD95/CD27. The investigators reverse transcribed all of the isolated RNA, so they sequenced expressed TCRB transcripts. TCRdb's copy holds only in-frame clones and misses some; the assay was immunoSEQ multiplex PCR. The profile shows 300,000 or so clones, approximately 9.9% of them singletons. Trimming at V came to 4 bases and at J to 8 bases, leaving 10 bases not matched to a gene. CDR1 is SGHRS and CDR2 is YFSETQ in the germline V gene. This CDR3 has 16 amino acids.

Sequencing used central memory CD4+ T cells from blood. The chain links TRBV5-1 to TRBJ1-6, with 9 bases fitting TRBD1. The clonotype originates from a man younger than 40 with type 1 diabetes. CDR3 sequence (DNA): TGCGCCAGCAGCCTCGGACAGGGGCTCACGGATTCACCCCTCCACTTT. It encodes CASSLGQGLTDSPLHF.